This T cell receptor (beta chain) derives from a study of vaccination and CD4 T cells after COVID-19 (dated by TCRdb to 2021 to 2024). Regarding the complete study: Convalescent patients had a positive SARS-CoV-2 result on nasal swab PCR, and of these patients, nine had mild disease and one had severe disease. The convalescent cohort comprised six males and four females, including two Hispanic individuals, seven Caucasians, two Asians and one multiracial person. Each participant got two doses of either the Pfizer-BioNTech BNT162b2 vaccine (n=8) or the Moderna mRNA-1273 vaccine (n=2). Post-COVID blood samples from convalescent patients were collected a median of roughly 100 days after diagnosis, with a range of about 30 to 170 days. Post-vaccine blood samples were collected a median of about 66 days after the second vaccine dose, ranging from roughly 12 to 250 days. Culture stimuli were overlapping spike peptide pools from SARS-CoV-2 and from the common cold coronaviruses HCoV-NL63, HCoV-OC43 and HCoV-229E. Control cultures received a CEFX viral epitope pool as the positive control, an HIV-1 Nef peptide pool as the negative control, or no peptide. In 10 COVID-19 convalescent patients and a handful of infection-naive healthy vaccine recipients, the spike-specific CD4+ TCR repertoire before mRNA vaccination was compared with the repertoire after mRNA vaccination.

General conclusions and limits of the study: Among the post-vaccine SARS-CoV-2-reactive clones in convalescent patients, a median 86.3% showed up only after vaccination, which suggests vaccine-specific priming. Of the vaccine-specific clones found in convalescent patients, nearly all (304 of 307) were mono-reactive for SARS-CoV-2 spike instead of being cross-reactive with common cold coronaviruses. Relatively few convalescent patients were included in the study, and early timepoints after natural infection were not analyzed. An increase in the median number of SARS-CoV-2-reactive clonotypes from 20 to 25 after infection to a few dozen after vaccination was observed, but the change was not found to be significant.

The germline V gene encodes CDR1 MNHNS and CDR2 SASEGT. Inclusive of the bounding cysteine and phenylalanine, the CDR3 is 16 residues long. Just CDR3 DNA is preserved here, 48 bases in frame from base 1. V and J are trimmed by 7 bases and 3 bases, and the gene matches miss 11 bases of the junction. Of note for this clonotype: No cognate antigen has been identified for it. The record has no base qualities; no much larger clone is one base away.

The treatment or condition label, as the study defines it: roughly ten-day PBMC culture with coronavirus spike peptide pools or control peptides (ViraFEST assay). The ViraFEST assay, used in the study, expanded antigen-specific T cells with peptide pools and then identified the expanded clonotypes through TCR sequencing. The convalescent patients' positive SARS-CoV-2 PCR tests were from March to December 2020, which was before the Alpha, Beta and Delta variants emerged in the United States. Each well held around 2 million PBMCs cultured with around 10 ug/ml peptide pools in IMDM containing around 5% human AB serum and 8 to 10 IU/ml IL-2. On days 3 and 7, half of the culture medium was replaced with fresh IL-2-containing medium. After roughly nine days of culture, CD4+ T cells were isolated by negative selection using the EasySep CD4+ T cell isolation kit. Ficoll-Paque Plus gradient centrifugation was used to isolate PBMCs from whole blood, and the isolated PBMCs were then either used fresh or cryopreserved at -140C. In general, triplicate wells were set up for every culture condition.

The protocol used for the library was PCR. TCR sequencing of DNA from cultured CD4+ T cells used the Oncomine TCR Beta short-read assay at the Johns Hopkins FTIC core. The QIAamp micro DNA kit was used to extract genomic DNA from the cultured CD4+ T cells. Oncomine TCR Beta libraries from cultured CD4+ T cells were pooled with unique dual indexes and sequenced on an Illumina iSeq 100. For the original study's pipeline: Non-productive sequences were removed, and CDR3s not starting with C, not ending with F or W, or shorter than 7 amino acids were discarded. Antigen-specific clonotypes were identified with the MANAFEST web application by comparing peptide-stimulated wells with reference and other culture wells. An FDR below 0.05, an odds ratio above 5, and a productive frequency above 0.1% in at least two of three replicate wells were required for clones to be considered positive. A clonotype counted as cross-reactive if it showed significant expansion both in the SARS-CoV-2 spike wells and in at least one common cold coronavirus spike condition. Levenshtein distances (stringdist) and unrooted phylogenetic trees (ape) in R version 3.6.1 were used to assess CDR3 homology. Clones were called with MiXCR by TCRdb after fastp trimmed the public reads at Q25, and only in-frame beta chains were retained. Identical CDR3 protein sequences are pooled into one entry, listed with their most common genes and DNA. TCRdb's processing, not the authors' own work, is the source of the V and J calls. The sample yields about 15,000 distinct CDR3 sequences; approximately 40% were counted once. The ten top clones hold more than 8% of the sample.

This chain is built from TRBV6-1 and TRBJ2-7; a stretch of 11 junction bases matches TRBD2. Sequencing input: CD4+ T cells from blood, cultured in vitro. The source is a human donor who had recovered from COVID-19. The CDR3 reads CASTVRLAGGGYEQYF. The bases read TGTGCCAGCACCGTAAGATTAGCGGGGGGGGGCTACGAGCAGTACTTC.